This T cell receptor (beta chain) came from a study of beta chain features in type 1 diabetes. Study outcomes and limitations: When Type 1 diabetes patients were examined, their TCRB CDR3s proved moderately but significantly shorter in all four CD4+ subsets.

Reverse transcription of all isolated RNA meant that expressed TCRB transcripts were sequenced. Sequencing was performed with immunoSEQ multiplex PCR; in TCRdb, only in-frame clones are kept and a portion is missing. This sample has 120,000 to 150,000 clones, with approximately 13% found just once. This clone was recorded a few times. What it recognizes is unknown. This CDR3 has 13 amino acids. Trimming stripped 0 bases from V and 5 bases from J, with 7 bases between. CDR1 and CDR2 (germline): SGHDT, YYEEEE. The clonotype comes from a young man with type 1 diabetes. The J gene is TRBJ2-3, the V gene TRBV5-6, with D uncertain. The sample comprised central memory CD4+ T cells from blood. DNA of the CDR3: TGTGCCAGCAGCTTGGCCCCCGGAGATACGCAGTATTTT. Protein sequence: CASSLAPGDTQYF.